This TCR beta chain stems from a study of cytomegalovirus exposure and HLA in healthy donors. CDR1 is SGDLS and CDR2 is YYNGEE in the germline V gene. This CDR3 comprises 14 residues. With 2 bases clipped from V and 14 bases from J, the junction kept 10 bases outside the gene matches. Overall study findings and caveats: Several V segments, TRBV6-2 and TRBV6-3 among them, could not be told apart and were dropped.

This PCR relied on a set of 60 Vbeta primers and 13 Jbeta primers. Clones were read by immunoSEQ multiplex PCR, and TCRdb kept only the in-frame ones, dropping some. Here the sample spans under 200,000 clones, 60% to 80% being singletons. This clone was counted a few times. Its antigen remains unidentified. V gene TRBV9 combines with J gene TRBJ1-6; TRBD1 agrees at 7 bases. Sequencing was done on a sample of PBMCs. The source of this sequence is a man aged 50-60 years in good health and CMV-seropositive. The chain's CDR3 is CASSVRETGPTLHF. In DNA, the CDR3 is TGTGCCAGCAGCGTGAGGGAGACAGGGCCGACCCTCCACTTT.